The entry below gives a single TCR beta chain sequence along with its context. Its antigen target is currently unknown. Base qualities are not provided; no much larger clone lies one nucleotide away. The library was prepared using 5' RACE. Sequencing was carried out with an Illumina HiSeq 2500. A second PCR of roughly 7 to 11 cycles was performed with a sample-barcoded 5' primer and a J-beta primer mix. A unique molecular identifier was introduced onto each TCR beta cDNA molecule by a template-switch 5' adaptor carrying 12 random nucleotides. Each sample yielded at least 3 million CDR3-containing paired-end reads. All of the RNA was converted into first-strand cDNA using the Mint cDNA synthesis kit, with a TRBC-specific oligonucleotide serving as the primer. After uracil-DNA glycosylase treatment, a first 18-cycle PCR used universal primers M1SS and BC2_uni_R on all cDNA. The original pipeline was this. Normalization of each sample was performed by random selection of 1 million high-quality reads, each carrying a distinct molecular identifier. Instead of being binned into consensus sequences, reads that shared molecular identifiers were thrown out. MiTCR, with a Q25 quality threshold and the strictest error-elimination algorithm, was used for CDR3 identification, clonotype clustering and error correction. A nonparametric unseen species model using Euler transformation provided a lower-bound estimate of total TCR beta diversity. TCRdb's own reprocessing of the public reads used fastp at Q25 and MiXCR and kept productive beta chains. CDR3 protein duplicates are merged, each entry listing the most common genes and DNA. None of the V and J calls come from the authors' own analysis; TCRdb made them. The sample data list about 1,800,000 distinct CDR3 sequences, and approximately 30% of these were observed just once. The ten most abundant clones make up more than 6% of the sample.

Donors were roughly 40 systemically healthy Caucasian individuals from Russia aged roughly 6 to 90 years. Ten milliliters of peripheral blood were collected from each donor into EDTA-treated Vacutainer tubes. Ficoll-Paque density-gradient centrifugation was used to isolate PBMCs, with at least 7 million per sample. Trizol reagent was used to extract total RNA from PBMCs, with at least 6 micrograms per sample. For every donor, an aliquot of PBMCs went through flow cytometry to measure the percentages of naive CD45RAhigh/CD27high T cells. The data stem from a study of blood T cells in healthy people across ages (dated by TCRdb to 2014 to 2015). The study in broad terms: Template switching captured roughly one uniquely barcoded TCR beta cDNA molecule per two T cells in model experiments. The study measured age-related changes in TCR beta repertoire diversity using deep sequencing normalized with unique cDNA molecular identifiers. Donors were grouped into four age groups: young (average 16 years), middle-aged (39), aged (around 60) and long-lived (about 89). To avoid experimental bias, donors of different ages were spread randomly across the sequencing lanes. The study analyzed two additional independent replicas of 1 million unique cDNA reads from the same blood draw for two donors, one aged 18 to 30 and one aged 80 or older.

The CDR3 spans 12 residues, from the cysteine through the phenylalanine. The only DNA kept is the CDR3, 36 bases in frame from the first base. For CDR1 and CDR2, the germline V gene lists SGHTA and FQGNSA. The junction shows trimming of 5 bases on V and 10 bases on J, plus 12 bases between the germline ends. The research as a whole found: There was a strong correlation between observed TCR beta diversity and the percentage of naive T cells measured by flow cytometry. Compared with the aged group, more naive CD4+ T cells, fewer expanded clones and increased TCR diversity were shown by the long-lived group, suggesting age selection. Estimates of total diversity based on one million sequenced T cells were regarded as lower bounds and as underestimates. Conclusive comparison of naive and antigen-experienced compartments was prevented by the profiling of bulk unsorted PBMCs. Because donor CMV infection status was unknown, age-related changes in expanded clonotypes were potentially confounded. Observed TCR beta diversity per million T cells fell roughly linearly with age, and a significant reduction was already apparent by age about 36.

The chain couples TRBV7-2 to TRBJ2-1, with the D gene uncertain. The sample taken for sequencing was blood. The TCR originated in a woman aged 25 to 39 in good health. The DNA sequence reads TGTGCCAGCAGCCCCATGGGCCGGGAGCAGTTCTTC. This codes for CASSPMGREQFF.